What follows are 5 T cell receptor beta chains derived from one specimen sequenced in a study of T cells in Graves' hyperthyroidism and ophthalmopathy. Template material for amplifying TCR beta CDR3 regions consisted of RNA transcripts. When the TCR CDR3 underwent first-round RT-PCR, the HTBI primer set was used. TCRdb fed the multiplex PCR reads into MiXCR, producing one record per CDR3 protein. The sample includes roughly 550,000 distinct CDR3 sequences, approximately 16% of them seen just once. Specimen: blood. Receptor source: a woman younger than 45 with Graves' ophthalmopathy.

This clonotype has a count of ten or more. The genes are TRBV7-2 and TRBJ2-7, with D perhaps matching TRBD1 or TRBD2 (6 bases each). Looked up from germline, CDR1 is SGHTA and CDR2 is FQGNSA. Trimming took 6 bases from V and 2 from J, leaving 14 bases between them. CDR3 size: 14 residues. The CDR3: CASSPGAWAYEQYF. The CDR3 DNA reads TGTGCCAGCAGTCCGGGGGCCTGGGCCTACGAGCAGTACTTC.

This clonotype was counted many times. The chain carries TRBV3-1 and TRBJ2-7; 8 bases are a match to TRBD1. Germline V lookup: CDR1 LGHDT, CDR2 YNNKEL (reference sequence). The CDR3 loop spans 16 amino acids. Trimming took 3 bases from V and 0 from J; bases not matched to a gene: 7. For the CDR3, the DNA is TGTGCCAGCAGCCACCGGGACAGGTCAGCCTCCTACGAGCAGTACTTC. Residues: CASSHRDRSASYEQYF.

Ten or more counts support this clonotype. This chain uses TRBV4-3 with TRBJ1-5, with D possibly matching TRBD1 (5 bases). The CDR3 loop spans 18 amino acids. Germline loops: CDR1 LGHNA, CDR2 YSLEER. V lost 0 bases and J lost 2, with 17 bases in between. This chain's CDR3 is CASSQERGLWDGNQPQHF. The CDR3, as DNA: TGCGCCAGCAGCCAAGAAAGGGGTTTGTGGGACGGCAATCAGCCCCAGCATTTT.

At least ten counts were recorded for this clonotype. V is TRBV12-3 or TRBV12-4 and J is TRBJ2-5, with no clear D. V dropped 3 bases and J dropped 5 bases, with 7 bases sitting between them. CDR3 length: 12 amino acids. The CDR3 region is CASSFTQETQYF. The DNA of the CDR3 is TGTGCCAGCAGTTTTACGCAGGAGACCCAGTACTTC.

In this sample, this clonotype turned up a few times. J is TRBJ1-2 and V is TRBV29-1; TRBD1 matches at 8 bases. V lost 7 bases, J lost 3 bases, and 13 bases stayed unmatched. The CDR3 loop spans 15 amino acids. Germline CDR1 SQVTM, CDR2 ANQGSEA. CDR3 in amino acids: CSGTQGAGSDYGYTF. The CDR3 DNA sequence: TGCAGCGGGACCCAGGGGGCGGGTTCAGACTATGGCTACACCTTC.